The TCR beta chain described here comes from a study of T cells in Graves' hyperthyroidism and ophthalmopathy. General study points: Most thyroid-expanded clonotypes above 0.001 were also found in blood. The model anticipated ophthalmopathy a median approximately 6.5 months pre-onset.

The CDR3 has 14 amino acids. The germline CDR1 and CDR2 sequences are LNHDA and SQIVND (reference sequence). The V and J ends lost 6 bases and 7 bases, in that order; junction bases with no gene match: 3. This clonotype has at least ten counts. What it binds is unknown. It was RNA transcripts that yielded the amplified TCR beta CDR3 regions. When the TCR CDR3 underwent first-round RT-PCR, the HTBI primer set was used. From the multiplex PCR reads, TCRdb called clonotypes with MiXCR, one entry per CDR3 protein. Among about 760,000 distinct CDR3 sequences listed, just over 35% were seen once. Hyperthyroidism patients were newly diagnosed, had disease duration under 2 months, and were aged 18 to 65 years. Fresh 10 ml peripheral blood yielded PBMCs.

The V and J genes are TRBV19 and TRBJ1-4; TRBD1 matches 12 bases. This sequence originates from a woman between 40 and 50 years old with Graves' hyperthyroidism. Sequencing was performed on blood. In DNA form, the CDR3 reads TGTGCCAGTAGGGGGACAGGGGGCTTTGAAAAACTGTTTTTT. It translates to CASRGTGGFEKLFF.